These T cell receptor beta chains were read from a single sample in a study of human T cells and chemical hapten exposure. TCRdb re-called the RACE reads through MiXCR, storing one row per CDR3 protein. The sample includes approximately 400,000 distinct CDR3 sequences, roughly 4.8% seen only once; the top ten take approximately 2.3%. The sample was whole blood, taken in connection with sensitization to the hapten diphenylcyclopropenone (DPC). The source of these receptors is a woman aged 45-65 years with alopecia areata. Some clones in this sample may be carry-over from other donors' samples. Both conserved end residues are part of each CDR3. The order of the fields is CDR3 protein, J gene, V gene.

CASSLVDGRDYEQYF,TRBJ2-7,TRBV7-6
CASSPDSLYNQPQHF,TRBJ1-5,TRBV19
CASSLLDMNTEAFF,TRBJ1-1,TRBV27
CSARASGGRYGYTF,TRBJ1-2,TRBV20-1
CAISSSGVSGYGYTF,TRBJ1-2,TRBV10-3
CAISAAQGPSNYGYTF,TRBJ1-2,TRBV10-3
CATSRAETQYF,TRBJ2-5,TRBV15
CASSRVGGYNEQFF,TRBJ2-1,TRBV4-2
CARAGALHF,TRBJ1-6,TRBV27
CASRNRGLTEKLFF,TRBJ1-4,TRBV6-1
CSGLRANEFF,TRBJ2-1,TRBV29-1
CASSSGLAGGRGTQYF,TRBJ2-5,TRBV7-2
CASSKSSSGANVLTF,TRBJ2-6,TRBV28
CASRAGQGVPSGANVLTF,TRBJ2-6,TRBV6-1
CASSLTRAGLYF,TRBJ2-5,TRBV13
CSARTRASYEQYF,TRBJ2-7,TRBV29-1
CASSEGRGSWGAGANVLTF,TRBJ2-6,TRBV2
CASSLNSRGGDREQFF,TRBJ2-1,TRBV5-1
CSAEQAETDTQYF,TRBJ2-3,TRBV20-1
CASSYRGPGEVYNEQFF,TRBJ2-1,TRBV9
CSVVGSSYNEQFF,TRBJ2-1,TRBV29-1
CASSLTPNQPQHF,TRBJ1-5,TRBV7-3
CSARDGASTDTQYF,TRBJ2-3,TRBV20-1
CASSYGTGGLDTQYF,TRBJ2-3,TRBV5-6
CASSFGGRPQDTQYF,TRBJ2-3,TRBV27
CASSLGTVGDTQYF,TRBJ2-3,TRBV7-9
CSATQGNTEAFF,TRBJ1-1,TRBV29-1
CASSLDLYNEQFF,TRBJ2-1,TRBV7-2
CASSLPATGLGTGELFF,TRBJ2-2,TRBV28
CSVTANTGELFF,TRBJ2-2,TRBV29-1
CASSLVTGGVTEAFF,TRBJ1-1,TRBV11-2
CASSPREGYNEQFF,TRBJ2-1,TRBV28
CATSREAPYEQYF,TRBJ2-7,TRBV15
CASNLAGGRTDTQYF,TRBJ2-3,TRBV6-5
CSVLIAGVREQFF,TRBJ2-1,TRBV29-1
CASSSEGANNYGYTF,TRBJ1-2,TRBV12-3/TRBV12-4
CAWRMGPYEQYF,TRBJ2-7,TRBV30
CASSIADRGELFF,TRBJ1-4,TRBV5-5
CASSVVGGPQETQYF,TRBJ2-5,TRBV9
CSAKGGSSSNTGELFF,TRBJ2-2,TRBV29-1
CATNQRGEYGYTF,TRBJ1-2,TRBV24-1
CSAAPYRGNNEQFF,TRBJ2-1,TRBV20-1
CASSLEGQGHNEQFF,TRBJ2-1,TRBV7-2
CSASAGRQETQYF,TRBJ2-5,TRBV29-1
CASRLGVLGNEQFF,TRBJ2-1,TRBV6-1
CASSRERSYNEQFF,TRBJ2-1,TRBV6-5
CASSLGQGQHAFF,TRBJ1-1,TRBV5-1
CASSAFTGGLAKNIQYF,TRBJ2-4,TRBV28
CASTKTGAIYEQYF,TRBJ2-7,TRBV5-1
CASSAGGELFF,TRBJ2-2,TRBV10-2
CASSRQGLTPLHF,TRBJ1-6,TRBV12-3/TRBV12-4
CSARGQKNIQYF,TRBJ2-4,TRBV20-1
CASTGMGASGNTIYF,TRBJ1-3,TRBV2